Shown below are 5 T cell receptor beta chains from a single sample sequenced in a study of regulatory T cells in long-lasting Graves disease. As to time point: newly diagnosed GD, antithyroid drugs for less than 3 months. Extracted RNA from PBMCs served as the source of the TCR library. Construction of TCR beta libraries relied on iRepertoire HTBI primers and on Arm-PCR targeting CDR3 regions. One entry per CDR3 protein, called by TCRdb with MiXCR from the multiplex PCR reads. This repertoire shows approximately 350,000 distinct CDR3 sequences, 10% to 15% found once; its top ten account for 15% to 20%. In addition, the sample was reused for a study of T cells in Graves' hyperthyroidism and ophthalmopathy.

The sample here was peripheral blood mononuclear cells (PBMCs), taken at new diagnosis, from a patient treated with antithyroid drugs. The receptors stem from a woman aged 18-29 years with Graves disease.

The chain is built from TRBV4-1 and TRBJ1-4; D is undetermined. V was pared by 2 bases and J by 0 bases, with 7 bases between. Germline V gene lookup returns CDR1 MGHRA and CDR2 YSYEKL. The CDR3 is 15 residues long. The CDR3 sequence: CASSQREATNEKLFF. The CDR3 coding sequence is TGCGCCAGCAGCCAACGAGAGGCAACTAATGAAAAACTGTTTTTT.

This clonotype was seen many times. The J gene is TRBJ2-5, the V gene TRBV3-1; 7 nucleotides line up with TRBD2. The V gene's germline CDR1 is LGHDT and CDR2 YNNKEL (reference sequence). This CDR3 region has 14 residues. V was pared by 4 bases and J by 3 bases, with 5 bases of the junction left unmatched. CDR3: CASSRGGGKETQYF. The CDR3 region has the DNA TGTGCCAGCAGCCGGGGGGGAGGGAAAGAGACCCAGTACTTC.

This clonotype has ten or more counts. The V call is TRBV2, the J call TRBJ1-4; maybe TRBD1 (6 bases). Trimming took 3 bases from V and 8 from J, leaving 13 bases between them. This CDR3 has 14 residues. Germline values: CDR1 SNHLY, CDR2 FYNNEI. The DNA for the CDR3 is TGTGCCAGCAGTGATCCCCGAAGGGGGGAAAAACTGTTTTTT. Residues: CASSDPRRGEKLFF.

This clonotype has more than one count but fewer than ten. One junction end disagrees with the germline gene, perhaps due to a read error. The chain combines TRBV6-1 with TRBJ2-3; possible D gene TRBD2, 5 bases. Germline CDR1 and CDR2: MNHNS and SASEGT. The CDR3 sequence is 12 residues long. CDR3 in amino acids: CAGSGVTDTQYF. CDR3 nucleotides: TGTGCCGGCAGCGGTGTCACAGATACGCAGTATTTT.

This clonotype was observed many times. The rearrangement links TRBV27 to TRBJ2-3; D is uncertain. Trimming cost V 3 bases and J 3 bases, with 10 bases left between them. The CDR3 runs 14 residues. Germline V gene data show CDR1 as MNHEY and CDR2 as SMNVEV (reference sequence). The CDR3 loop is CASSLLVPTDTQYF. CDR3 nucleotide sequence: TGTGCCAGCAGTTTGCTAGTCCCGACAGATACGCAGTATTTT.